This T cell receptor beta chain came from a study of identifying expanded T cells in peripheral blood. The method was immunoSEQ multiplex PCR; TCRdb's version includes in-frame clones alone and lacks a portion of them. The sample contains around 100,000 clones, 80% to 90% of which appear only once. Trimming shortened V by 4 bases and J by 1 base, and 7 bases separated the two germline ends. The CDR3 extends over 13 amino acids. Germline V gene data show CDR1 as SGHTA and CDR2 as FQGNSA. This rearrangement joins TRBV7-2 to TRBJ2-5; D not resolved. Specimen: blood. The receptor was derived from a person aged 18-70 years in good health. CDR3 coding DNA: TGTGCCAGCAGCTCCGAAGGCCAAGAGACCCAGTACTTC. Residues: CASSSEGQETQYF.